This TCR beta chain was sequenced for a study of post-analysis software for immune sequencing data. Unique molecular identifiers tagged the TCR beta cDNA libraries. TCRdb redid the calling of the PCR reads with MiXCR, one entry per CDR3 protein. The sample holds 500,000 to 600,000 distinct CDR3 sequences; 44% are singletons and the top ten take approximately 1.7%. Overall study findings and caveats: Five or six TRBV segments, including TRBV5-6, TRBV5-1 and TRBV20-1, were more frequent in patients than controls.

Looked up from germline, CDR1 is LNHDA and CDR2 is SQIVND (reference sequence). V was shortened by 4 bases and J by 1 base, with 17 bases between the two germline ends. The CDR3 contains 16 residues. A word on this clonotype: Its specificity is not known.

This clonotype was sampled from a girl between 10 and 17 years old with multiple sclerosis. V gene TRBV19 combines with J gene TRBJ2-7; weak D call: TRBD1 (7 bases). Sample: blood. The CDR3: CASSKGPGGQSYEQYF. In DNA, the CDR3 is TGTGCCAGTAGTAAGGGGCCCGGGGGACAGTCCTACGAGCAGTACTTC.